Below, 29 T cell receptor beta chains from the same sample are listed, as sequenced in a study of graft-versus-host responses after intestinal transplantation. For these receptors, no antigen is known. The repertoire was sequenced with immunoSEQ multiplex PCR; TCRdb's copy has only in-frame clones and lacks some. The sample holds 90,000 to 150,000 clones, 85% to 95% seen once. The source material was unstimulated CD8+ T cells sorted from spleen or lymph node cells, sampled before intestinal transplant. The receptors originated from a human donor who received an intestinal transplant.

V gene TRBV21-1 combines with J gene TRBJ2-1; TRBD1 was called by the table and not checked on the DNA. TRBV21-1 is given as a pseudogene. This CDR3 contains 16 residues. The CDR3 sequence: CASSKASQGWDNEQFF. The CDR3 DNA follows: TGTGCCAGCAGCAAAGCCTCGCAGGGATGGGACAATGAGCAGTTCTTC.

V is TRBV7-9 and J is TRBJ2-3; 8 bases are a match to TRBD2. CDR1 is SEHNR, CDR2 FQNEAQ, per germline (reference sequence). J was trimmed by 2 bases and V by 5 bases; bases with no gene match: 12. This CDR3 contains 17 residues. The CDR3 loop reads CASSNEVGLENTDTQYF. CDR3 bases: TGTGCCAGCAGCAACGAGGTGGGACTAGAAAACACAGATACGCAGTATTTT. Looking up the rest from reference TRBV7-9 and TRBJ2-3 gives the full variable domain: DTGVSQNPRHKITKRGQNVTFRCDPISEHNRLYWYRQTLGQGPEFLTYFQNEAQLEKSRLLSDRFSAERPKGSFSTLEIQRTEQGDSAMYLCASSNEVGLENTDTQYFGPGTRLTVL.

This clone was detected only once. V gene TRBV7-3 combines with J gene TRBJ2-1, with TRBD2 as a possible D gene (5 bases). This CDR3 is built from 13 residues. The germline CDR1 and CDR2 sequences are SGHTA and FQGTGA. V was cut by 3 bases and J by 4 bases, with 7 bases left in between. For the CDR3, the DNA is TGTGCCAGCAGCTTTTCGGGATACAATGAGCAGTTCTTC. It translates to CASSFSGYNEQFF. The entire variable domain, with the rest obtained from reference TRBV7-3 and TRBJ2-1, is as follows: GAGVSQTPSNKVTEKGKYVELRCDPISGHTALYWYRQSLGQGPEFLIYFQGTGAADDSGLPNDRFFAVRPEGSVSTLKIQRTERGDSAVYLCASSFSGYNEQFFGPGTRLTVL.

The chain couples TRBV13 to TRBJ1-2; weak D call: TRBD1 (6 bases). CDR1 is PRHDT, CDR2 FYEKMQ, per germline (reference sequence). CDR3 length: 15 residues. With 6 bases removed from V and 6 bases from J, the gap between germline ends came to 20 bases. Here the CDR3 reads CASSSATGTPDGYTF. CDR3 nucleotide sequence: TGTGCCAGCAGTTCTGCAACCGGGACACCCGATGGCTACACCTTC.

The chain combines TRBV6-6 with TRBJ2-5; 7 bases are a match to TRBD2. Trimming removed 6 bases from V and 5 bases from J; junction bases left unmatched: 12. Germline V gives CDR1 MNHNY, CDR2 SVGAGI (reference sequence). CDR3 length: 15 residues. CDR3 bases: TGTGCCAGCAGCCTCGATCGGGAGGCCGGGGAGACCCAGTACTTC. Translated: CASSLDREAGETQYF.

This rearrangement joins TRBV9 to TRBJ2-1; D call uncertain. Germline CDR1 SGDLS, CDR2 YYNGEE. The CDR3 consists of 14 residues. V was shortened by 0 bases and J by 7 bases, with 11 bases between the two germline ends. The CDR3 DNA reads TGTGCCAGCAGCGTAGCGGGCGTGAAGAATGAGCAGTTCTTC. Its translation is CASSVAGVKNEQFF.

This chain connects TRBV2 to TRBJ1-3; a weak D match, TRBD1 (6 bases). Germline V gene sequence: CDR1 SNHLY, CDR2 FYNNEI. This CDR3 has 14 residues. V lost 5 bases, J lost 4 bases, and 12 bases lay in between. The DNA for the CDR3 is TGTGCCAGCAGTTCACAGGGTAGCGGAAACACCATATATTTT. Translation: CASSSQGSGNTIYF.

The chain is built from TRBV5-1 and TRBJ1-1; 8 nucleotides agree with TRBD1. CDR1 is SGHRS, CDR2 YFSETQ, per germline. The CDR3 is 15 residues long. V was pared by 2 bases and J by 1 base, with 4 bases of the junction left unmatched. The CDR3, as DNA: TGCGCCAGCAGCTTTGACAGGGGTGGGAACACTGAAGCTTTCTTT. Translated, it gives CASSFDRGGNTEAFF.

The chain links TRBV5-1 to TRBJ2-7; 8 nucleotides line up with TRBD2. J was trimmed by 6 bases and V by 1 base; bases with no gene match: 15. CDR1 is SGHRS and CDR2 is YFSETQ in the germline V gene. The CDR3 spans 17 residues. CDR3 loop: CASSLRLAGSRHSEQYF. DNA of the CDR3: TGCGCCAGCAGCTTGCGTCTAGCGGGTTCCCGTCATTCCGAGCAGTACTTC.

This clone appeared once. This sequence joins TRBV19 and TRBJ2-7, with TRBD1 matching over 11 bases. The V gene end was trimmed by 1 base and the J gene end by 3 bases; junction bases not matched to a gene: 2. Germline assignment: CDR1 LNHDA and CDR2 SQIVND (reference sequence). The CDR3 contains 15 residues. The CDR3 here is CASSIVGTGGYEQYF. For the CDR3, the DNA is TGTGCCAGTAGTATAGTCGGGACAGGGGGCTACGAGCAGTACTTC. The full variable domain, with the rest looked up from reference TRBV19 and TRBJ2-7, is DGGITQSPKYLFRKEGQNVTLSCEQNLNHDAMYWYRQDPGQGLRLIYYSQIVNDFQKGDIAEGYSVSREKKESFPLTVTSAQKNPTAFYLCASSIVGTGGYEQYFGPGTRLTVT.

CDR3 sequence (DNA): TGTGCCAGCAGCCAATCTCGACAGAGCTCCTACGAGCAGTACTTC. Its translation: CASSQSRQSSYEQYF. V and J are TRBV14 and TRBJ2-7; maybe TRBD1 (5 bases). Germline V lookup: CDR1 SGHDN, CDR2 FVKESK. The CDR3 is made up of 15 amino acids. Trimming removed 2 bases from V and 0 bases from J, with 11 bases in between.

V gene TRBV28 combines with J gene TRBJ2-7, with 11 nucleotides matching TRBD1. V shed 3 bases and J 4 bases; nucleotides not matched to a gene: 2. The CDR3 has 14 amino acids. In germline, CDR1 is MDHEN, CDR2 SYDVKM. CDR3 protein: CASSLDRGQYEQYF. In DNA form, the CDR3 reads TGTGCCAGCAGTTTGGACAGGGGGCAATACGAGCAGTACTTC.

J is TRBJ1-5 and V is TRBV4-1; D might be TRBD1 (6 bases). V lost 4 bases and J 4 bases, leaving 14 bases between the germline ends. The CDR3 covers 15 residues. CDR1 and CDR2 from the germline V gene are MGHRA and YSYEKL. As DNA, the CDR3 is TGCGCCAGCAGCCTGAGACAGGTCCGGAATCAGCCCCAGCATTTT. Its translation: CASSLRQVRNQPQHF.

The chain joins TRBV5-4 to TRBJ2-7; 12 positions match TRBD2. The CDR3 loop spans 15 amino acids. The germline V gene has CDR1 SGHNT and CDR2 YYREEE (reference sequence). V lost 0 bases and J lost 4; bases outside the gene matches: 2. This chain's CDR3 is CASSLGLAGAYEQYF. For the CDR3, the DNA is TGTGCCAGCAGCTTGGGACTAGCGGGAGCATACGAGCAGTACTTC.

A remark on this clone: Other DNA sequences in this specimen translate into the identical CDR3. The chain combines TRBV15 with TRBJ1-4; D unresolved. The germline V and J ends were trimmed by 2 bases and 8 bases, with 18 bases remaining between them. This CDR3 has 16 residues. Germline CDR1 reads LNHNV; CDR2 reads YYDKDF (reference sequence). The chain's CDR3 is CATSRSRDRSGEKLFF. CDR3 sequence (DNA): TGTGCCACCAGCAGATCTCGAGACCGCTCGGGGGAAAAACTGTTTTTT.

The V gene is TRBV27, the J gene TRBJ1-5; a weak D match, TRBD1 (5 bases). V was cut by 5 bases and J by 0 bases, with 14 bases left in between. CDR3 size: 16 residues. Germline lookup yields CDR1 MNHEY and CDR2 SMNVEV (reference sequence). The CDR3 sequence: CASSAGRENSNQPQHF. CDR3 sequence (DNA): TGTGCCAGCAGTGCGGGACGAGAAAATAGCAATCAGCCCCAGCATTTT.

This clone was recorded only once. The CDR3 loop is CASSVNLGSNQPQHF. Here the CDR3 DNA reads TGTGCCAGCAGTGTTAACTTGGGGAGCAATCAGCCCCAGCATTTT. The chain recombines TRBV6-6 with TRBJ1-5; D call uncertain. Per germline, CDR1 MNHNY and CDR2 SVGAGI (reference sequence). The CDR3 is 15 amino acids. Trimming took off 5 bases at V and 1 base at J, with 12 bases between the two ends.

The chain has TRBV4-3 and TRBJ2-1, with 7 bases identical to TRBD2. Losses at the gene ends were 1 base for V and 4 bases for J; bases not matched to a gene: 7. The CDR3 has 16 residues. Germline V gives CDR1 LGHNA, CDR2 YSLEER. DNA for the CDR3: TGCGCCAGCAGCCAAGCCCCGCGGGAGATTTACAATGAGCAGTTCTTC. Translated: CASSQAPREIYNEQFF.

The chain links TRBV9 to TRBJ2-1; D is ambiguous. V shed 4 bases and J shed 2 bases, with 4 bases lying between them. Germline V lookup: CDR1 SGDLS, CDR2 YYNGEE. This CDR3 is built from 12 residues. DNA for the CDR3: TGTGCCAGCAGCCCCGCCTACAATGAGCAGTTCTTC. Translated: CASSPAYNEQFF.

The genes are TRBV9 and TRBJ2-1; 10 bases are a match to TRBD2. The CDR3 is 15 amino acids. The germline CDR1 and CDR2 sequences are SGDLS and YYNGEE. J lost 7 bases, V lost 0 bases, and 4 bases had no gene match. DNA for the CDR3: TGTGCCAGCAGCGTAGGTGCTAGCGGGGGAAATGAGCAGTTCTTC. Encoded protein: CASSVGASGGNEQFF.

This clone was detected only once. The CDR3 nucleotides are TGCGCCAGCAGCCAGCTTATGGGTGGGCTAGCCAAAAACATTCAGTACTTC. The encoded protein is CASSQLMGGLAKNIQYF. The chain combines TRBV4-1 with TRBJ2-4; the D is unclear. The CDR3 has 17 residues. Germline lookup yields CDR1 MGHRA and CDR2 YSYEKL. V was clipped by 3 bases and J by 0 bases, with 15 bases between them.

The chain couples TRBV5-1 to TRBJ2-3; TRBD1 might be the D (5 bases). The CDR3 consists of 15 residues. Germline CDR1 and CDR2: SGHRS and YFSETQ. Trimming left V 4 bases short and J 4 bases short, with 16 bases between. DNA for the CDR3: TGCGCCAGCAGCGTCGGACACGGGTCCCCAGATACGCAGTATTTT. Protein: CASSVGHGSPDTQYF. The variable domain in full, completed from reference TRBV5-1 and TRBJ2-3, reads KAGVTQTPRYLIKTRGQQVTLSCSPISGHRSVSWYQQTPGQGLQFLFEYFSETQRNKGNFPGRFSGRQFSNSRSEMNVSTLELGDSALYLCASSVGHGSPDTQYFGPGTRLTVL.

This chain joins TRBV27 and TRBJ1-1; D perhaps matches TRBD1 (6 bases). CDR1 and CDR2 from the germline V gene are MNHEY and SMNVEV (reference sequence). This CDR3 region has 16 residues. The V end was cut by 3 bases, the J end by 1 base, with 15 bases between. The CDR3 DNA follows: TGTGCCAGCAGTTTTCGGCAGGGGCCCTCGAACACTGAAGCTTTCTTT. It is translated as CASSFRQGPSNTEAFF.

Note on this clone: Other DNA sequences in this specimen translate into the identical CDR3. CDR3 in DNA: TGCGCCAGCAGCTTAAACACTGAAGCTTTCTTT. Protein sequence: CASSLNTEAFF. The rearrangement joins TRBV5-1 to TRBJ1-1; no firm D call. This CDR3 is built from 11 residues. The V gene's germline CDR1 is SGHRS and CDR2 YFSETQ. Deletions cut 2 bases from V and 2 bases from J, with 1 base between.

V is TRBV7-6 and J is TRBJ2-2; possibly TRBD1 for D (5 bases). Germline V CDR1 and CDR2: SGHVS, FNYEAQ. V was trimmed by 5 bases and J by 3 bases, leaving 13 bases between them. This CDR3 spans 15 amino acids. CDR3 sequence reads: CASSHRGHDTGELFF. Here the CDR3 DNA reads TGTGCCAGCAGCCATAGGGGCCATGACACCGGGGAGCTGTTTTTT.

The V and J genes are TRBV9 and TRBJ2-1; 11 nucleotides match TRBD2. V gave up 2 bases and J gave up 3 bases; unmatched junction bases: 1. This CDR3 has 15 residues. Per the germline V gene, CDR1 is SGDLS and CDR2 is YYNGEE. DNA of the CDR3: TGTGCCAGCAGCGTGGGACTAGCGGACTACAATGAGCAGTTCTTC. It yields the protein CASSVGLADYNEQFF.

The rearrangement links TRBV28 to TRBJ2-5; D is possibly TRBD1 (5 bases). V lost 3 bases, J lost 10 bases, and 15 bases lay in between. Germline V gives CDR1 MDHEN, CDR2 SYDVKM. The CDR3 length is 13 residues. The CDR3 spells CASSFGRRDSQYF. The CDR3 DNA reads TGTGCCAGCAGTTTTGGCCGCCGAGACAGCCAGTACTTC.

The chain couples TRBV25-1 to TRBJ1-1; D is perhaps TRBD1 (5 bases). Germline CDR1 and CDR2: MGHDK and SYGVNS. The CDR3 runs to 12 residues. V was cut by 6 bases and J by 2 bases, with 7 bases left in between. CDR3 coding DNA: TGTGCCAGCAGGCAGGGAAACACTGAAGCTTTCTTT. Translated, it gives CASRQGNTEAFF. Full variable domain (outside the CDR3, taken from reference TRBV25-1 and TRBJ1-1): EADIYQTPRYLVIGTGKKITLECSQTMGHDKMYWYQQDPGMELHLIHYSYGVNSTEKGDLSSESTVSRIRTEHFPLTLESARPSHTSQYLCASRQGNTEAFFGQGTRLTVV.

V usage is TRBV19 and J usage is TRBJ2-1; 8 bases agree with TRBD2. In germline, CDR1 is LNHDA, CDR2 SQIVND (reference sequence). This CDR3 has 14 residues. Unmatched junction bases numbered 4, after V lost 1 base and J lost 8 bases. CDR3 protein: CASSIAGGPYEQFF. Written as DNA, the CDR3 is TGTGCCAGTAGTATAGCGGGAGGGCCCTATGAGCAGTTCTTC.